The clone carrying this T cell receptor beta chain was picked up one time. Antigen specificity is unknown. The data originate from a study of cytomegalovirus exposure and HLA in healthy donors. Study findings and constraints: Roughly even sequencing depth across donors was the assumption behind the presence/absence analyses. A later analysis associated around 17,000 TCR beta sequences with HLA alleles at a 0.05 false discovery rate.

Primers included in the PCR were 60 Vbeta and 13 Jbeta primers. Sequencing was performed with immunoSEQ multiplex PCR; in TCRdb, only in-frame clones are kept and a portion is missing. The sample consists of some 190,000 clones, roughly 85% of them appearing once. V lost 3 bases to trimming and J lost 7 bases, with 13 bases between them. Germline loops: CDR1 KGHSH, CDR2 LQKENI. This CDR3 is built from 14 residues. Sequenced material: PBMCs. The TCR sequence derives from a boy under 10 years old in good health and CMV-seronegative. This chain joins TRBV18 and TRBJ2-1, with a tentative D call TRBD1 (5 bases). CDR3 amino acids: CASSPGQGWNEQFF. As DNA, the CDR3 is TGTGCCAGCTCACCTGGGCAGGGTTGGAATGAGCAGTTCTTC.